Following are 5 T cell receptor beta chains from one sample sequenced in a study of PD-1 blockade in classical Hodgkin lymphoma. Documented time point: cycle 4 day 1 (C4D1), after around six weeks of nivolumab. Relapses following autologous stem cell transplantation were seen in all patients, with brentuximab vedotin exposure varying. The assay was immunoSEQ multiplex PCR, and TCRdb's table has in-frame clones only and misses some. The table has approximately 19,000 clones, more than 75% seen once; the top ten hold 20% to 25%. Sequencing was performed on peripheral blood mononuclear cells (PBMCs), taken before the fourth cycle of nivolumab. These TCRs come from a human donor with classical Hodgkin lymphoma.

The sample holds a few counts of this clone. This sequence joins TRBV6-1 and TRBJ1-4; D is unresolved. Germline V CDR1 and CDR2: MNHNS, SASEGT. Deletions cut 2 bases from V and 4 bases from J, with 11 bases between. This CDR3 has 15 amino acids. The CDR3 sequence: CASSESGRFNEKLFF. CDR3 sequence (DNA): TGTGCCAGCAGTGAATCCGGGAGATTTAATGAAAAACTGTTTTTT.

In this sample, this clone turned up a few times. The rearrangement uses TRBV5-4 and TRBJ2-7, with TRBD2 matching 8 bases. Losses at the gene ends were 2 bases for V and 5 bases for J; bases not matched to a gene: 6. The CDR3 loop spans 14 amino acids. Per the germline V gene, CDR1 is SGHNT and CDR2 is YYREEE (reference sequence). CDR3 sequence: CASSFIAGSNEQYF. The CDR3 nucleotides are TGTGCCAGCAGCTTTATAGCGGGAAGCAACGAGCAGTACTTC.

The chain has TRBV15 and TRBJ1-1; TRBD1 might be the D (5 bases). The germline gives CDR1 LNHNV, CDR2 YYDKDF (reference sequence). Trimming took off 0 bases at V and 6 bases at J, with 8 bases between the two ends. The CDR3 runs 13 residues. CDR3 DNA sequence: TGTGCCACCAGCAGAGATCCCAGGGCTGAAGCTTTCTTT. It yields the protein CATSRDPRAEAFF.

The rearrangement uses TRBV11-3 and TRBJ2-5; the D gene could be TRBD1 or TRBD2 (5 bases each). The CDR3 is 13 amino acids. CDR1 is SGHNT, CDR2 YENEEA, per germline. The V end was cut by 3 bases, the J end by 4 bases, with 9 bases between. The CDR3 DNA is TGTGCCAGCAGCTTGCGAGGGACAGAGACCCAGTACTTC. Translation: CASSLRGTETQYF.

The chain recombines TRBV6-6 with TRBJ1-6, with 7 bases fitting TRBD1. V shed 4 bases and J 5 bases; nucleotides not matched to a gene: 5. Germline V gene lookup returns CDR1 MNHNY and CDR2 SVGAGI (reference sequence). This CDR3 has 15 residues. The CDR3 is CASSFGDRNNSPLHF. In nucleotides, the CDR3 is TGTGCCAGCAGTTTTGGGGACAGAAATAATTCACCCCTCCACTTT.